This is a list of T cell receptor beta chains from one sample in a study of OX40 agonist ivuxolimab in advanced cancers. Produced via immunoSEQ multiplex PCR; TCRdb's table is partial and in-frame only. The table shows roughly 89,000 clones, with roughly 88% occurring only once. The sample consisted of CD4+ or CD8+ T cells sorted from blood, taken in a trial of the OX40 agonist ivuxolimab. The receptors derive from an adult with an advanced solid tumor such as melanoma, head and neck, liver or kidney cancer. The CDR3 runs from the conserved cysteine through the conserved F or W. D genes are given only for firm matches. Size is omitted from some rows. Given values are once, few, many or a class for expanded clones.

TRBV7-2	NA	TRBJ2-5	TRBD2	CASSSRLAGGETQYF	TGTGCCAGCAGCTCCCGACTAGCGGGAGGGGAGACCCAGTACTTC
TRBV7-2	NA	TRBJ2-5	NA	CASSRRPGQETQYF	TGTGCCAGCAGCCGTCGGCCAGGTCAAGAGACCCAGTACTTC
TRBV5-1	NA	TRBJ1-1	NA	CASSYGRVGGTEAFF	TGCGCCAGCAGCTACGGGAGGGTCGGCGGAACTGAAGCTTTCTTT
TRBV15	NA	TRBJ2-7	NA	CATSRRTEAYEQYF	TGTGCCACCAGCAGACGGACAGAAGCTTACGAGCAGTACTTC
TRBV2	NA	TRBJ2-6	NA	CASSTQGTGANVLTF	TGTGCCAGCAGTACGCAGGGGACTGGGGCCAACGTCCTGACTTTC
TRBV15	NA	TRBJ2-3	NA	CATSDQGGDTQYF	TGTGCCACCAGCGATCAGGGGGGTGATACGCAGTATTTT
TRBV16	NA	TRBJ1-5	NA	CASSHRYQPQHF	TGTGCCAGCAGCCACAGGTATCAGCCCCAGCATTTT
TRBV5-4	NA	TRBJ2-1	TRBD1	CASSWDRSHEQFF	TGTGCCAGCAGCTGGGACAGGTCCCATGAGCAGTTCTTC
TRBV6-6	NA	TRBJ2-7	TRBD1	CASSYSGQGYEQYF	TGTGCCAGCAGTTACTCAGGACAGGGCTACGAGCAGTACTTC
TRBV7-3	NA	TRBJ2-2	NA	CASSLNGGGLTGELFF	TGTGCCAGCAGCCTAAACGGAGGAGGGCTCACCGGGGAGCTGTTTTTT
TRBV2	NA	TRBJ2-7	NA	CASRALAGPPCHF	TGTGCCAGCAGAGCCCTTGCCGGGCCTCCCTGTCACTTC
TRBV27	once	TRBJ1-2	TRBD1	CASSLRAGGDYGYTF	TGTGCCAGCAGTTTAAGGGCAGGGGGCGACTATGGCTACACCTTC
TRBV27	NA	TRBJ2-7	NA	CASRHLEGSEQYF	TGTGCCAGCAGACACTTAGAGGGGAGCGAGCAGTACTTC
TRBV9	NA	TRBJ2-2	TRBD2	CASSTPGLANTGELFF	TGTGCCAGCAGCACCCCCGGACTAGCGAACACCGGGGAGCTGTTTTTT
TRBV5-1	NA	TRBJ1-2	NA	CASSLASHYGYTF	TGCGCCAGCAGCTTGGCCAGTCACTATGGCTACACCTTC
TRBV27	few	TRBJ1-5	TRBD1	CASRDRGMPQHF	TGTGCCAGCCGGGACAGGGGAATGCCCCAGCATTTT
TRBV27	once	TRBJ2-1	TRBD2	CATTPTSGLWYNEQFF	TGTGCCACCACCCCGACTAGCGGTCTTTGGTACAATGAGCAGTTCTTC
TRBV7-2	NA	TRBJ2-3	TRBD2	CASSLGSPSGNTQYF	TGTGCCAGCAGCTTAGGAAGTCCTAGCGGGAATACGCAGTATTTT
TRBV5-1	NA	TRBJ2-5	NA	CASSLFPGETQYF	TGCGCCAGCAGCTTGTTCCCGGGAGAGACCCAGTACTTC
TRBV5-4	once	TRBJ1-2	TRBD1	CASRPGQGTRSGYTF	TGTGCCAGCAGGCCGGGACAGGGGACGAGGTCTGGCTACACCTTC
TRBV13	few	TRBJ2-7	NA	CASSRRGAGEQYF	TGTGCCAGCAGCCGCCGGGGAGCGGGCGAGCAGTACTTC
TRBV5-4	few	TRBJ2-6	NA	CASSLDLAPGANVLTF	TGTGCCAGCAGCTTGGACCTTGCTCCGGGGGCCAACGTCCTGACTTTC
TRBV7-8	NA	TRBJ2-1	NA	CASSLAGETYNEQFF	TGTGCCAGCAGCTTAGCGGGAGAAACATACAATGAGCAGTTCTTC
TRBV11-2	NA	TRBJ1-2	TRBD1	CASSLVTGSYGYTF	TGTGCCAGCAGCTTAGTGACAGGGAGCTATGGCTACACCTTC
TRBV19	NA	TRBJ1-5	TRBD1	CASSRDRDSSNQPQHF	TGTGCCAGTAGTAGAGACCGGGACAGTAGCAATCAGCCCCAGCATTTT